This T cell receptor (beta chain) was recovered during a study of blood T cell repertoires in COVID-19. Study details: Researchers got acute and convalescent COVID-19 samples from the United States, Italy and Spain.

CDR1 is MNHEY and CDR2 is SVGAGI in the germline V gene. This CDR3 comprises 14 residues. Germline trimming cut 5 bases from V and 9 bases from J; bases unmatched to any gene: 9. Per the original data handling: Estimated nucleated cell counts came from reference gene primer amplification. The method was immunoSEQ multiplex PCR; TCRdb's version includes in-frame clones alone and lacks a portion of them. That table is the source of V, J and clone size, and D and trimming were worked out from the DNA. Here the sample spans over 50,000 clones, under 90% being singletons. The origin of this receptor is a man aged 50-60 years with acute or convalescent COVID-19. The V and J genes are TRBV6-5 and TRBJ2-1; 8 bases line up with TRBD1. Material: peripheral blood. The CDR3 loop is CASSQDRERAEQFF. CDR3 in DNA: TGTGCCAGCAGTCAGGACAGGGAGAGGGCTGAGCAGTTCTTC.